This entry lists 26 T cell receptor beta chains sequenced from one sample in a study of cytomegalovirus exposure and HLA in healthy donors. Researchers ran the PCR with 60 Vbeta and 13 Jbeta primers. Produced via immunoSEQ multiplex PCR; TCRdb's table is partial and in-frame only. The table records around 200,000 clones, roughly 80% of them present only once. The sequencing input was PBMCs. Source of these receptors: a woman aged 45 to 65 in good health and CMV-seropositive.

In this sample, this clone turned up once. The chain employs TRBV2 and TRBJ1-1; 7 bases are shared with TRBD1. V gave up 11 bases and J gave up 1 base; unmatched junction bases: 4. CDR3 length equals 12 residues. Germline values: CDR1 SNHLY, CDR2 FYNNEI. The CDR3 sequence: CAGRQGNTEAFF. CDR3 coding DNA: TGTGCCGGTAGACAGGGGAACACTGAAGCTTTCTTT.

The rearrangement uses TRBV30 and TRBJ1-5, with TRBD1 matching 10 bases. The ends lost 0 bases at V and 7 bases at J; junction bases unmatched: 6. This CDR3 is 15 amino acids long. Germline CDR1 GTSNPN, CDR2 SVGIG (reference sequence). In DNA form, the CDR3 reads TGTGCCTGGAGTGTAGGCGGGACAGGGGCACAGCCCCAGCATTTT. The encoded protein is CAWSVGGTGAQPQHF.

CDR3 DNA: TGTGCCAGCAGCCGGGGACGGGAGGGGTCCTACAATGAGCAGTTCTTC. Protein: CASSRGREGSYNEQFF. This chain uses TRBV5-4 with TRBJ2-1; 8 bases match TRBD2. CDR1 and CDR2 from the germline V gene are SGHNT and YYREEE (reference sequence). The CDR3 extends over 16 amino acids. The J segment lost 1 base and the V segment lost 4 bases, leaving 7 bases of the junction unmatched.

The chain joins TRBV7-8 to TRBJ2-7; D remains ambiguous. CDR3 size: 14 residues. Germline lookup yields CDR1 SGHVS and CDR2 FQNEAQ. V shed 5 bases and J shed 0 bases, with 11 bases lying between them. The CDR3 coding sequence is TGTGCCAGCAGCCCGCGTCCAAGCTCCTACGAGCAGTACTTC. The encoded protein is CASSPRPSSYEQYF.

The chain carries TRBV7-6 and TRBJ2-6; 14 positions agree with TRBD2. The CDR3 totals 19 residues. Unmatched junction bases numbered 10, after V lost 5 bases and J lost 4 bases. CDR1 is SGHVS, CDR2 FNYEAQ, per germline. The CDR3: CASSPGLAGGRSGANVLTF. The CDR3 coding sequence is TGTGCCAGCAGCCCCGGACTAGCGGGGGGCCGCTCGGGGGCCAACGTCCTGACTTTC.

The CDR3: CASSQAVGGKGYEQYF. The CDR3 DNA follows: TGTGCCAGCAGCCAGGCCGTCGGGGGGAAAGGCTACGAGCAGTACTTC. The chain couples TRBV5-6 to TRBJ2-7, with 7 bases fitting TRBD2. V trimming: 4 bases; J trimming: 3 bases; junction bases outside the gene matches: 13. Germline CDR1 reads SGHDT; CDR2 reads YYEEEE. CDR3 size: 16 residues.

V usage is TRBV6-1 and J usage is TRBJ1-5; possible D gene TRBD1, 6 bases. The V gene's germline CDR1 is MNHNS and CDR2 SASEGT. The CDR3 runs 13 residues. V was clipped by 8 bases and J by 0 bases, with 8 bases between them. CDR3 sequence reads: CASGQNSNQPQHF. The CDR3 nucleotides read TGTGCCAGCGGACAGAATAGCAATCAGCCCCAGCATTTT.

The V call is TRBV9, the J call TRBJ2-7, with D perhaps matching TRBD2 (6 bases). The CDR3 totals 15 residues. Germline V CDR1 and CDR2: SGDLS, YYNGEE. The V end lost 0 bases, the J end lost 3 bases, and 13 bases lay between the germline ends. The CDR3 nucleotides are TGTGCCAGCAGCGTAGGAGCGGTGGGAGGCTACGAGCAGTACTTC. It translates to CASSVGAVGGYEQYF. The variable domain in full, with the rest retrieved from reference TRBV9 and TRBJ2-7, is DSGVTQTPKHLITATGQRVTLRCSPRSGDLSVYWYQQSLDQGLQFLIQYYNGEERAKGNILERFSAQQFPDLHSELNLSSLELGDSALYFCASSVGAVGGYEQYFGPGTRLTVT.

The chain combines TRBV30 with TRBJ2-7, with D maybe TRBD1 (6 bases). V dropped 2 bases and J dropped 2 bases, with 16 bases sitting between them. Germline V gene data show CDR1 as GTSNPN and CDR2 as SVGIG (reference sequence). This CDR3 region has 15 residues. CDR3 in amino acids: CAWSLYRDKPYEQYF. CDR3 in DNA: TGTGCCTGGAGTCTCTACCGGGACAAGCCCTACGAGCAGTACTTC.

The chain has TRBV7-6 and TRBJ1-4, with D perhaps TRBD1 (5 bases). The CDR3 spans 13 residues. Germline values: CDR1 SGHVS, CDR2 FNYEAQ. The V end was cut by 1 base, the J end by 13 bases, with 13 bases between. CDR3 sequence reads: CASSLDRRGILFF. As DNA, the CDR3 is TGTGCCAGCAGCTTAGACAGGAGAGGTATACTGTTTTTT. Full variable domain (rest looked up from reference TRBV7-6 and TRBJ1-4): GAGVSQSPRYKVTKRGQDVALRCDPISGHVSLYWYRQALGQGPEFLTYFNYEAQQDKSGLPNDRFSAERPEGSISTLTIQRTEQRDSAMYRCASSLDRRGILFFGSGTQLSVL.

The chain combines TRBV27 with TRBJ1-2; the match to TRBD1 covers 9 bases. With 6 bases clipped from V and 8 bases from J, the junction kept 13 bases outside the gene matches. The CDR3 extends over 15 amino acids. Germline V CDR1 and CDR2: MNHEY, SMNVEV (reference sequence). CDR3: CASRPGQGKIGGYTF. The CDR3 nucleotides are TGTGCCAGCAGACCGGGACAGGGCAAGATCGGAGGCTACACCTTC.

This clone was counted once. DNA of the CDR3: TGTGCCAGCTCACCTGGGACAGGGGCCTCCTACGAGCAGTACTTC. This gives the protein CASSPGTGASYEQYF. V is TRBV18 and J is TRBJ2-7, with 10 bases that match TRBD1. The CDR3 contains 15 residues. The germline CDR1 and CDR2 sequences are KGHSH and LQKENI. The V segment lost 3 bases and the J segment 0 bases; nucleotides outside the gene matches: 2.

This clone has more than one count but fewer than ten. This rearrangement joins TRBV2 to TRBJ2-7; 12 bases match TRBD2. The CDR3 length is 15 residues. The trim removed 6 bases at V and 1 base at J, leaving 4 bases unmatched. The germline V gene has CDR1 SNHLY and CDR2 FYNNEI. Here the CDR3 DNA reads TGTGCCAGCAGCGTGACTAGCGGGGGTTCCTACGAGCAGTACTTC. Protein: CASSVTSGGSYEQYF.

The chain has TRBV19 and TRBJ2-7; 7 bases line up with TRBD1. CDR1 and CDR2 from the germline V gene are LNHDA and SQIVND (reference sequence). The CDR3 is made up of 14 amino acids. Losses at the gene ends were 5 bases for V and 2 bases for J; bases not matched to a gene: 6. The CDR3 region has the DNA TGTGCCAGTAGTCTACAGGGGAGCGCCTACGAGCAGTACTTC. Translation gives CASSLQGSAYEQYF.

This chain joins TRBV27 and TRBJ1-1; D might be TRBD1 (6 bases). The CDR3 has 14 amino acids. The V end was cut by 6 bases, the J end by 5 bases, with 16 bases between. CDR1 is MNHEY, CDR2 SMNVEV, per germline (reference sequence). As DNA, the CDR3 is TGTGCCAGCAGCCCCCGCGGGGGCTCTACTGAAGCTTTCTTT. Its translation is CASSPRGGSTEAFF.

A remark on this clone: Germline and junction disagree at one end, which may indicate a read error. Within the sample, other DNA sequences also encode this same CDR3. The chain recombines TRBV25-1 with TRBJ1-5, with D maybe TRBD1 (5 bases). Germline V gene sequence: CDR1 MGHDK, CDR2 SYGVNS. CDR3 size: 15 residues. CDR3 in DNA: TGTGCCAGCAGTGCCACAGGAGTGAGCAATCAACCCCAGCATTTT. Protein sequence: CASSATGVSNQPQHF.

This clone was found a few times. V usage is TRBV4-2 and J usage is TRBJ2-7; 14 nucleotides agree with TRBD2. Germline loops: CDR1 LGHNA, CDR2 YNFKEQ. J gave up 2 bases and V 2 bases, and 2 bases lay outside the gene matches. CDR3 size: 16 residues. The CDR3 nucleotides are TGTGCCAGCAGCCAACTGGGACTAGCGGGGGCCTACGAGCAGTACTTC. As protein: CASSQLGLAGAYEQYF.

V and J are TRBV30 and TRBJ1-2, with D maybe TRBD1 (6 bases). CDR3 length: 10 amino acids. Between the trimmed V and J ends, which lost 4 bases and 8 bases, there was a span of 8 bases. The V gene's germline CDR1 is GTSNPN and CDR2 SVGIG (reference sequence). For the CDR3, the DNA is TGTGCCTGGACAGGGGAGGGCTACACCTTC. It translates to CAWTGEGYTF.

This chain joins TRBV4-3 and TRBJ1-2, with 7 bases that match TRBD1. Germline CDR1 reads LGHNA; CDR2 reads YSLEER. This CDR3 comprises 15 residues. The ends lost 0 bases at V and 4 bases at J; junction bases unmatched: 5. The CDR3 DNA follows: TGCGCCAGCAGCCAAGAACTACAGGGGATCTATGGCTACACCTTC. Its protein product is CASSQELQGIYGYTF.

Here the CDR3 reads CASSDPTGMLDYGYTF. CDR3 DNA: TGTGCCAGCAGTGACCCGACAGGGATGTTAGACTATGGCTACACCTTC. V is TRBV2 and J is TRBJ1-2; 7 nucleotides line up with TRBD1. J was trimmed by 3 bases and V by 3 bases; bases with no gene match: 10. CDR1 and CDR2 (germline): SNHLY, FYNNEI. This CDR3 is built from 16 residues.

The rearrangement links TRBV5-5 to TRBJ2-6; D gene uncertain. Trimming removed 1 base from V and 5 bases from J, with 4 bases in between. This CDR3 comprises 13 residues. CDR1 and CDR2 from the germline V gene are SGHKS and YYEKEE (reference sequence). CDR3 nucleotide sequence: TGTGCCAGCAGCTTGAATAGGGCCAACGTCCTGACTTTC. This translates into CASSLNRANVLTF.

A few counts support this clone. The chain has TRBV4-1 and TRBJ2-2; the match to TRBD1 covers 9 bases. The germline gives CDR1 MGHRA, CDR2 YSYEKL. The CDR3 consists of 18 residues. V lost 0 bases, J lost 3 bases, and 8 bases stayed unmatched. CDR3 loop: CASSQDRHRGRDTGELFF. CDR3 in DNA: TGCGCCAGCAGCCAAGATCGCCACAGGGGGCGCGACACCGGGGAGCTGTTTTTT.

The chain employs TRBV6-5 and TRBJ1-5, with a possible D match to TRBD1 (5 bases). Germline V gene data show CDR1 as MNHEY and CDR2 as SVGAGI. The CDR3 spans 12 residues. Trimming shortened V by 9 bases and J by 7 bases, and 13 bases separated the two germline ends. In DNA form, the CDR3 reads TGTGCCAGTAAGGGTCCAGGGCAGCCCCAGCATTTT. This gives the protein CASKGPGQPQHF.

The chain links TRBV19 to TRBJ1-5; D not resolved. The CDR3 runs 15 residues. Germline V gene sequence: CDR1 LNHDA, CDR2 SQIVND (reference sequence). With 4 bases removed from V and 2 bases from J, the gap between germline ends came to 12 bases. This CDR3 is CASSTLPGGNQPQHF. The CDR3 nucleotides are TGTGCCAGTAGTACTCTTCCCGGGGGCAATCAGCCCCAGCATTTT.

In this sample, this clone turned up many times. The V and J genes are TRBV5-4 and TRBJ2-4; TRBD1 matches 11 bases. V dropped 3 bases and J dropped 2; count of bases not matched to a gene: 7. The CDR3 length is 17 residues. The germline V gene encodes CDR1 SGHNT and CDR2 YYREEE (reference sequence). The CDR3 loop is CASSSGTGGRTKNIQYF. The CDR3 nucleotides read TGTGCCAGCAGCTCCGGGACAGGGGGGAGGACCAAAAACATTCAGTACTTC.

The CDR3 sequence is CASSLLGLAAEQFF. DNA of the CDR3: TGTGCCAGCAGTTTATTGGGACTAGCGGCTGAGCAGTTCTTC. The chain combines TRBV27 with TRBJ2-1; 11 nucleotides agree with TRBD2. Losses at the gene ends were 1 base for V and 9 bases for J; bases not matched to a gene: 2. The germline V gene encodes CDR1 MNHEY and CDR2 SMNVEV (reference sequence). This CDR3 comprises 14 residues.